This TCR beta chain originates from a study of molecular identifiers for immune sequencing clone quantification. TCRdb used MiXCR to reprocess the PCR reads, holding one entry per CDR3 protein. The sample contains 75,000 to 100,000 distinct CDR3 sequences, around 17% of which appear only once. This CDR3 has 14 residues. In this sample, this clonotype turned up many times. The source is a human donor in good health. Some libraries in this study had Jurkat cell RNA spiked in. This chain uses TRBV21-1 with TRBJ2-7; the table's D call TRBD1 went unverified against the DNA. TRBV21-1 is reported as a pseudogene. The material sequenced was naive CD8+ T cells from blood, with Jurkat cell RNA spiked in. Documented subset: FACS-sorted CD8+CD4-CCR7+CD45RA+ naive T cells. CDR3 protein: CARGTGTGEVEQYF. The CDR3 nucleotides are TGTGCCAGGGGGACCGGGACAGGGGAGGTCGAGCAGTACTTC.